This T cell receptor beta chain stems from a study of T cell responses to AZD1222 COVID-19 vaccine. The study's findings and limits: Clonal diversity may have been underestimated in mostly white British donors. Reportedly, nearly half of unique spike TCRs recognized epitopes outside B.1.351/B.1.1.7 mutations. Along spike, vaccine-associated CD4 TCRs were found throughout, with dominance at 160-218 and 743-854. Repertoire samples came only from after the peak T cell response.

This clone was seen a single time. What it binds is not known. Sequencing was performed with immunoSEQ multiplex PCR; in TCRdb, only in-frame clones are kept and a portion is missing. The sample yields 89,000 or so clones, 90% to 95% seen once. V gave up 6 bases and J gave up 0 bases, with 12 bases separating them. Germline V gene lookup returns CDR1 MNHEY and CDR2 SMNVEV (reference sequence). CDR3 size: 15 residues. The rearrangement uses TRBV27 and TRBJ1-5; possible D gene TRBD1, 5 bases. This sequence was found in an adult who received the AZD1222 COVID-19 vaccine. The sample was peripheral blood, taken 28 days after the second AZD1222 dose. Here the CDR3 DNA reads TGTGCCAGCAGGCCCGGACACTTTAGCAATCAGCCCCAGCATTTT. It yields the protein CASRPGHFSNQPQHF.